The rows below give T cell receptor beta chains drawn from one sample of a study of cytomegalovirus exposure and HLA in healthy donors. Sequencing used immunoSEQ multiplex PCR; TCRdb keeps in-frame clones, though not all of them. The repertoire has 150,000 or so clones, about 82% of them found once; the top ten carry 1%. Sequencing input: PBMCs. Receptors were obtained from a woman aged 50 to 60 in good health and CMV-seropositive. CDR3s include the opening cysteine and the closing phenylalanine or tryptophan. D genes are given only for firm matches. Expanded clones are given a class, and other clones once, few, many or no size at all.

TRBJ1-6 NA TRBD1 TRBV6-1 CASIRTGKGSSPLHF TGTGCCAGCATCCGGACAGGGAAGGGAAGCTCACCCCTCCACTTT
TRBJ1-3 once NA TRBV5-8 CASSLRGSVSNTIYF TGTGCCAGCAGCTTGAGGGGCTCCGTCTCAAACACCATATATTTT
TRBJ2-5 few NA TRBV4-3 CASSQELRKTQYF TGCGCCAGCAGCCAAGAGCTACGAAAGACCCAGTACTTC
TRBJ1-6 NA NA TRBV7-9 CSSRYEGRFRNYYNSPLHF TGTTCCAGCAGATACGAGGGTAGGTTCAGAAACTACTATAATTCACCCCTCCACTTT
TRBJ2-1 NA NA TRBV5-8 CASSLGFRVHNEQFF TGTGCCAGCAGCTTGGGGTTCAGGGTACACAATGAGCAGTTCTTC
TRBJ1-5 NA NA TRBV4-3 CASSQDTNQPQHF TGCGCCAGCAGCCAAGACACTAATCAGCCCCAGCATTTT
TRBJ1-2 NA NA TRBV28 CASSSPTGGYTF TGTGCCAGCAGTTCACCGACGGGTGGCTACACCTTC
TRBJ2-2 NA TRBD1 TRBV5-5 CASSLEQGVPGELFF TGTGCCAGCAGCTTGGAACAGGGGGTCCCCGGGGAGCTGTTTTTT
TRBJ2-1 NA NA TRBV30 CAWSVSPWAEQFF TGTGCCTGGAGTGTAAGTCCTTGGGCTGAGCAGTTCTTC
TRBJ2-7 NA NA TRBV18 CASSPEYEQYF TGTGCCAGCTCACCGGAGTACGAGCAGTACTTC
TRBJ1-5 NA NA TRBV2 CASRGITFSNQPQHF TGTGCCAGCAGGGGCATAACCTTTAGCAATCAGCCCCAGCATTTT
TRBJ1-6 few NA TRBV5-3 CASLGGRNSPLHF TGTGCCTCCCTGGGGGGGCGAAATTCACCCCTCCACTTT
TRBJ2-1 NA NA TRBV6-6 CASSYSATGYNEQFF TGTGCCAGCAGTTATAGTGCAACAGGCTACAATGAGCAGTTCTTC
TRBJ2-7 NA NA TRBV4-3 CASSQGRGMFYEQYF TGCGCCAGCAGCCAAGGTCGAGGCATGTTCTACGAGCAGTACTTC
TRBJ1-1 NA NA TRBV2 CASSEIEGVTEAFF TGTGCCAGCAGTGAAATCGAGGGTGTCACTGAAGCTTTCTTT
TRBJ2-5 NA NA TRBV7-8 CASRPSGQETQYF TGTGCCAGCAGGCCCTCAGGACAAGAGACCCAGTACTTC
TRBJ2-2 NA TRBD1 TRBV25-1 CASSETGAIGELFF TGTGCCAGCAGTGAGACAGGGGCTATCGGGGAGCTGTTTTTT
TRBJ2-7 NA NA TRBV5-1 CASSLRGGYEQYF TGCGCCAGCAGCTTGAGAGGGGGCTACGAGCAGTACTTC
TRBJ2-1 NA TRBD1 TRBV6-4 CASSVQQGYGEQFF TGTGCCAGCAGTGTTCAACAGGGGTACGGTGAGCAGTTCTTC
TRBJ2-1 NA NA TRBV19 CASSALTGSGQFF TGTGCCAGTAGTGCTCTCACAGGGAGTGGGCAGTTCTTC
TRBJ2-1 NA NA TRBV2 CASSDQDLGGVSYNEQFF TGTGCCAGCAGTGATCAGGATTTGGGCGGGGTCTCCTACAATGAGCAGTTCTTC
TRBJ2-7 NA TRBD2 TRBV5-4 CASSLVALAGGTYEQYF TGTGCCAGCAGCCTGGTGGCACTAGCGGGAGGCACCTACGAGCAGTACTTC
TRBJ2-7 NA NA TRBV5-6 CASSPGLGYEQYF TGTGCCAGCAGCCCCGGTCTAGGCTACGAGCAGTACTTC
TRBJ2-3 NA TRBD1 TRBV5-1 CASSLVQGLGADTQYF TGCGCCAGCAGCTTGGTACAGGGGCTTGGTGCAGATACGCAGTATTTT
TRBJ1-2 NA TRBD1 TRBV30 CAWSRKGTASSYGYTF TGTGCCTGGAGTCGAAAGGGGACAGCATCGTCCTATGGCTACACCTTC
TRBJ2-1 NA TRBD2 TRBV6-5 CASSKSGRSYNEQFF TGTGCCAGCAGTAAAAGCGGGAGATCCTACAATGAGCAGTTCTTC
TRBJ1-2 NA NA TRBV12-5 CASAADSTYGYTF TGTGCTAGTGCCGCCGACAGCACCTATGGCTACACCTTC